This entry describes one TCR beta chain. This clone's antigen is unknown. No much larger clonotype is one base removed from it; base qualities were not supplied. TCRbeta CDR3 regions were sequenced with the immunoSEQ Assay. After extraction, genomic DNA underwent amplification by bias-controlled multiplex PCR, followed by high-throughput sequencing. The original pipeline was this. To quantify the absolute abundance of every unique TCRbeta CDR3 region, sequences were collapsed and filtered. T cell fraction was estimated by normalizing TCRbeta template counts to usable DNA, which was measured by amplifying reference genes present in all nucleated cells. Repertoire TCRs were annotated as SARS-CoV-2-specific when V gene, CDR3 amino acid sequence and J gene were exactly matched to a known reactive TCR set. The reference SARS-CoV-2 TCR set was obtained from MIRA and was filtered for enrichment in COVID-19-positive ImmuneCODE repertoires, whereby public or cross-reactive TCRs were removed. Using the MIRA antigens, annotated TCRs were further analysed by specific ORF or by position within an ORF. Breadth was defined as annotated unique rearrangements over total unique productive rearrangements; depth was the summed frequency of those rearrangements. TCR breadth was compared between groups using two-sided Wilcoxon rank-sum tests. What TCRdb holds here is the immuneACCESS table cut down to in-frame rearrangements. Part of the clones is not present; checked against another copy, under half of the missing clones reflect an unresolved V gene, and the others are unexplained. The V and J calls and the clone size are those of that table, but D and trimming were determined from the DNA. The sample table shows 350,000 to 450,000 clones, and roughly 87% are seen once. Around 3.6% of the sample goes to the ten largest clones.

The treatment or condition label on this specimen signifies: around 19 received Ad26.COV2.S at low or high dose, single or two shots; 5 received placebo; per-sample allocation not given. For vaccine and placebo recipients, the sequenced repertoires came from samples collected on day 63 after the first injection. In Cohort 1b, 20 to 25 adults aged 18-55 years were enrolled at a single site in Boston, USA, between 29 July and 7 August 2020. Ad26.COV2.S was a replication-incompetent adenovirus type 26 vector expressing a prefusion-stabilized SARS-CoV-2 spike protein from the original Wuhan strain. The data were obtained in a study of Ad26.COV2.S vaccination and SARS-CoV-2 variants (dated by TCRdb to 2020 to 2022). Study-level background: Donors in the vaccine arm were drawn from COV1001, a phase I-IIa trial of Ad26.COV2.S in healthy adults that was multicentre, randomized, double-blind and placebo-controlled. Investigators remained blinded to trial group allocation during experiments and outcome assessment. Ad26.COV2.S was administered intramuscularly at 5 x 10^10 or 1 x 10^11 viral particles, either as a single shot or as two shots given 56 days apart. A total of about 30 samples were included in the TCR-sequenced set, comprising roughly 19 Ad26.COV2.S vaccine recipients, 5 placebo recipients and 8 SARS-CoV-2 convalescent individuals. TCRbeta repertoire sequencing served as the tool for gauging how specific and how broad the SARS-CoV-2-reactive T cell receptors were following Ad26.COV2.S vaccination. Trial participants were randomized into five groups of five, in which low-dose or high-dose Ad26.COV2.S was given once or twice, or placebo was given on both occasions. What the authors observed across the whole study: The study lacked the statistical power to compare responses across vaccine doses or regimens. Non-spike TCR breadth was comparable between vaccine and placebo recipients, consistent with the vaccine containing only spike. Higher spike-specific TCR breadth was observed in Ad26.COV2.S recipients than in placebo recipients (P = 0.0014). After vaccination, spike-specific CD8+ and CD4+ T cell responses were reported to show substantial breadth. It was noted by the authors that total T cell responses may have been underestimated by the TCR breadth and depth analyses.

Trimming removed 5 bases from V and 5 bases from J; the gene matches leave 5 bases unexplained. CDR1 and CDR2, looked up from the germline V gene (reference sequence), are MNHEY and SMNVEV. Its CDR3 holds 14 amino acids, cysteine through phenylalanine. Left in the record is the CDR3 DNA by itself, 42 bases read in frame from the first base. The sample consisted of peripheral blood, taken in a trial of Ad26.COV2.S vaccine versus placebo. This receptor chain uses TRBV27 and TRBJ1-4, and 7 bases in between align with TRBD1. This clonotype originated in a person aged 18-60 years who received the Ad26.COV2.S COVID-19 vaccine or a placebo. Read as DNA, the sequence is TGTGCCAGCAGTAGACAGGGCGCAAATGAAAAACTGTTTTTT. Its translation reads: CASSRQGANEKLFF.